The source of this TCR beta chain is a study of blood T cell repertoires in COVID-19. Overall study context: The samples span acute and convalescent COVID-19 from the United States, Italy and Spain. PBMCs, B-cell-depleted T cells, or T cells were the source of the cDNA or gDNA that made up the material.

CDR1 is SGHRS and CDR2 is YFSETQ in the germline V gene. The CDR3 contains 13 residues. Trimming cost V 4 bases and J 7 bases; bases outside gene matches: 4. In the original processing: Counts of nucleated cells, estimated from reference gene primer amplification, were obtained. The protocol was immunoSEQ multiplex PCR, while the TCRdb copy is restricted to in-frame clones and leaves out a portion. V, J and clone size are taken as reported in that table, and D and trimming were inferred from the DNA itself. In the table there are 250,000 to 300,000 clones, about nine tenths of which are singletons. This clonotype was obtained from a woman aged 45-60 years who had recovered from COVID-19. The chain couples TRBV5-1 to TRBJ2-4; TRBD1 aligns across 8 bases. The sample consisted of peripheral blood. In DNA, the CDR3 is TGCGCCAGCAGCGGACAGGGTGGGAACATTCAGTACTTC. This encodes CASSGQGGNIQYF.